This passage covers 19 T cell receptor beta chains from one sample sequenced in a study of blood T cell repertoires in COVID-19. Measured with immunoSEQ multiplex PCR; TCRdb has only the in-frame clones, and not every one. The sample shows over 45,000 clones, 65% to 80% of them seen only once. The sequencing sample was made of peripheral blood. The source of these receptors is a human donor with active or convalescent COVID-19. The donor label of this sample is uncertain.

This clone was observed a single time. The chain employs TRBV25-1 and TRBJ2-2; D may be TRBD1 (6 bases). This CDR3 spans 16 amino acids. The V gene lost 3 bases and the J gene lost 0 bases, with 11 bases spanning the gap. Germline assignment: CDR1 MGHDK and CDR2 SYGVNS. This chain's CDR3 is CASSEGHLANTGELFF. CDR3 nucleotides: TGTGCCAGCAGTGAGGGACACTTAGCGAACACCGGGGAGCTGTTTTTT.

This clone was detected only a few times. V and J are TRBV7-8 and TRBJ1-4, with 7 bases matching TRBD1. V gave up 5 bases and J gave up 7 bases; unmatched junction bases: 10. Per the germline V gene, CDR1 is SGHVS and CDR2 is FQNEAQ. The CDR3 totals 15 residues. Written as DNA, the CDR3 is TGTGCCAGCAGCCAAACCACAGGGGACGCTGAAAAACTGTTTTTT. Its protein product is CASSQTTGDAEKLFF.

V is TRBV24-1 and J is TRBJ2-1; 9 bases are shared with TRBD1. V was pared by 4 bases and J by 7 bases, with 10 bases of the junction left unmatched. The CDR3 length is 16 residues. Germline V lookup: CDR1 KGHDR, CDR2 SFDVKD. CDR3 coding DNA: TGTGCCACCAGTGACCGTGGACAGGGGTCCGTTAATGAGCAGTTCTTC. This sequence encodes CATSDRGQGSVNEQFF.

This clone was detected once. CDR3 protein: CASSPTLYEQYF. The DNA of the CDR3 is TGTGCCAGCAGCCCGACTTTGTACGAGCAGTACTTC. The V call is TRBV12-3 or TRBV12-4, the J call TRBJ2-7; D call uncertain. V was cut by 6 bases and J by 4 bases, with 10 bases left in between. This CDR3 is 12 amino acids long.

The chain employs TRBV5-1 and TRBJ1-6; 8 bases fit TRBD1. This CDR3 contains 16 residues. Looked up from germline, CDR1 is SGHRS and CDR2 is YFSETQ. Trimming at V came to 1 base and at J to 10 bases, leaving 10 bases not matched to a gene. CDR3: CASSLFGGTGHSPLHF. In nucleotides, the CDR3 is TGCGCCAGCAGCTTGTTTGGCGGGACAGGACACTCACCCCTCCACTTT.

The V and J genes are TRBV4-2 and TRBJ2-3; 11 bases match TRBD2. The V gene's germline CDR1 is LGHNA and CDR2 YNFKEQ. The J segment lost 2 bases and the V segment lost 1 base, leaving 14 bases of the junction unmatched. This CDR3 is built from 20 residues. Here the CDR3 DNA reads TGTGCCAGCAGCCAAGGGGGGGCGTCTAGCGGGAGGCCCTACACAGATACGCAGTATTTT. Translating it yields CASSQGGASSGRPYTDTQYF.

The V gene is TRBV4-3, the J gene TRBJ2-2; weak D call: TRBD1 (5 bases). Germline values: CDR1 LGHNA, CDR2 YSLEER. The CDR3 sequence is 17 residues long. V lost 4 bases and J lost 4, with 19 bases in between. This CDR3 reads CASSPEYLGVSTGELFF. CDR3 coding DNA: TGCGCCAGCAGCCCCGAGTATTTAGGGGTGAGCACCGGGGAGCTGTTTTTT.

The chain joins TRBV3-1 (or the pseudogene TRBV3-2) to TRBJ2-3; perhaps TRBD2 as D (5 bases). CDR1 LGHDT and CDR2 YNNKEL come from the germline V gene (reference sequence). V lost 4 bases and J 1 base, leaving 12 bases between the germline ends. This CDR3 contains 15 residues. This CDR3 is CASSPTGVGTDTQYF. Here the CDR3 DNA reads TGTGCCAGCAGCCCCACCGGGGTGGGCACAGATACGCAGTATTTT.

The J gene is TRBJ1-1, the V gene TRBV28; 7 positions agree with TRBD1. The CDR3 runs to 14 residues. The V gene's germline CDR1 is MDHEN and CDR2 SYDVKM. V was clipped by 5 bases and J by 1 base; unmatched bases: 4. The CDR3 nucleotides are TGTGCCAGCAGTCCCGGACAGGCGAACACTGAAGCTTTCTTT. This translates into CASSPGQANTEAFF.

The rearrangement links TRBV28 to TRBJ1-1; TRBD1 is a possible D gene (5 bases). The CDR3 runs to 13 residues. Germline V gene sequence: CDR1 MDHEN, CDR2 SYDVKM. Between the trimmed V and J ends, which lost 7 bases and 4 bases, there was a span of 13 bases. The CDR3 DNA reads TGTGCCAGCATCGAGGGGAGGGGCACTGAAGCTTTCTTT. This codes for CASIEGRGTEAFF.

V and J are TRBV5-4 and TRBJ2-7; 9 positions match TRBD1. Germline assignment: CDR1 SGHNT and CDR2 YYREEE (reference sequence). The CDR3 has 17 residues. V shed 4 bases and J 5 bases; nucleotides not matched to a gene: 16. In nucleotides, the CDR3 is TGTGCCAGCAGCCTGCCTACTCCGGGACAGGGTGTCCACGAGCAGTACTTC. Residues: CASSLPTPGQGVHEQYF.

The gene calls are TRBV11-1 and TRBJ2-7; the match to TRBD2 covers 8 bases. The CDR3 length is 16 residues. The germline V gene encodes CDR1 SGHAT and CDR2 FQDESV (reference sequence). V was clipped by 2 bases and J by 1 base; unmatched bases: 7. CDR3 protein: CASSLPVGTSSYEQYF. For the CDR3, the DNA is TGTGCCAGCAGCTTACCCGTCGGGACTAGTTCCTACGAGCAGTACTTC.

The CDR3 coding sequence is TGTGCCAGCAGCGTAGAAGCTAGCGGGTTCACAGATACGCAGTATTTT. Its protein product is CASSVEASGFTDTQYF. The genes are TRBV9 and TRBJ2-3, with 8 positions matching TRBD2. The trim removed 0 bases at V and 2 bases at J, leaving 5 bases unmatched. This CDR3 region has 16 residues. Germline V lookup: CDR1 SGDLS, CDR2 YYNGEE.

The rearrangement links TRBV11-3 to TRBJ2-7; the match to TRBD2 covers 9 bases. The germline gives CDR1 SGHNT, CDR2 YENEEA. There are 15 residues in the CDR3. With 5 bases clipped from V and 5 bases from J, the junction kept 10 bases outside the gene matches. The CDR3 DNA reads TGTGCCAGCAGCGCAGCCGGGACTAGCTCGAACGAGCAGTACTTC. Translation gives CASSAAGTSSNEQYF.

J is TRBJ1-1 and V is TRBV7-9; D is unresolved. The CDR3 length is 14 residues. Germline loops: CDR1 SEHNR, CDR2 FQNEAQ (reference sequence). The V and J ends lost 0 bases and 6 bases respectively, with 11 bases between them. The CDR3 loop is CASSLAQRMSEAFF. The CDR3 DNA follows: TGTGCCAGCAGCTTAGCGCAGAGGATGTCTGAAGCTTTCTTT. Full variable domain (remainder filled in from reference TRBV7-9 and TRBJ1-1): DTGVSQNPRHKITKRGQNVTFRCDPISEHNRLYWYRQTLGQGPEFLTYFQNEAQLEKSRLLSDRFSAERPKGSFSTLEIQRTEQGDSAMYLCASSLAQRMSEAFFGQGTRLTVV.

The rearrangement joins TRBV5-1 to TRBJ2-7, with D possibly matching TRBD1 (5 bases). CDR1 SGHRS and CDR2 YFSETQ come from the germline V gene. V was trimmed by 0 bases and J by 2 bases, leaving 9 bases between them. The CDR3 extends over 14 amino acids. The CDR3 sequence is CASSLEDTAYEQYF. CDR3 coding DNA: TGCGCCAGCAGCTTGGAGGACACCGCCTACGAGCAGTACTTC.

The chain links TRBV7-2 to TRBJ2-7; 11 nucleotides line up with TRBD2. CDR1 is SGHTA and CDR2 is FQGNSA in the germline V gene. The CDR3 is made up of 15 amino acids. The trim removed 1 base at V and 3 bases at J, leaving 2 bases unmatched. CDR3 sequence (DNA): TGTGCCAGCAGCTTAGGCGGGACTAGCGGCTACGAGCAGTACTTC. Protein sequence: CASSLGGTSGYEQYF. Full variable domain (missing parts from reference TRBV7-2 and TRBJ2-7): GAGVSQSPSNKVTEKGKDVELRCDPISGHTALYWYRQSLGQGLEFLIYFQGNSAPDKSGLPSDRFSAERTGGSVSTLTIQRTQQEDSAVYLCASSLGGTSGYEQYFGPGTRLTVT.

The chain recombines TRBV2 with TRBJ2-3; tentatively, D is TRBD2 (5 bases). Germline CDR1 and CDR2: SNHLY and FYNNEI. This CDR3 spans 15 amino acids. Trimming left V 6 bases short and J 6 bases short, with 19 bases between. The CDR3 reads CASRRGRTPGDTQYF. The CDR3, as DNA: TGTGCCAGCAGGCGCGGTAGGACCCCGGGGGATACGCAGTATTTT.

The J gene is TRBJ2-1, the V gene TRBV10-3; TRBD2 matches 9 bases. CDR3 size: 16 residues. In germline, CDR1 is ENHRY, CDR2 SYGVKD. V was clipped by 2 bases and J by 6 bases; unmatched bases: 8. In DNA, the CDR3 is TGTGCCATCAGTGAGCCATCGCGGGAGGGACGCAATGAGCAGTTCTTC. Amino acids: CAISEPSREGRNEQFF.